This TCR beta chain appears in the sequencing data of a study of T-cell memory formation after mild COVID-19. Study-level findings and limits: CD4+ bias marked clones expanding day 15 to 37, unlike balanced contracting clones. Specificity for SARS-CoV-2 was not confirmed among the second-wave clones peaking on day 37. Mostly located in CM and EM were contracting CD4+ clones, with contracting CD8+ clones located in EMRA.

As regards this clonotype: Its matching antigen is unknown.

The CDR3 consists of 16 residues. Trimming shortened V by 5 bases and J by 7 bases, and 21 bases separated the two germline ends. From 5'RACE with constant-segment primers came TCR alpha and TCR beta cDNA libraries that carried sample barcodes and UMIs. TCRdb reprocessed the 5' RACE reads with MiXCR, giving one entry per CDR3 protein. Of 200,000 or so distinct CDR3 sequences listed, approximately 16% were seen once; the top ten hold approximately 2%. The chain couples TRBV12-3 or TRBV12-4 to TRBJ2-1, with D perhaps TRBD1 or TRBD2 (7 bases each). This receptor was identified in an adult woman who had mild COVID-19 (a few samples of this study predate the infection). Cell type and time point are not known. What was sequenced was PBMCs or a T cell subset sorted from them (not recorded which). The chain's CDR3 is CASSQGGGAPGNEQFF. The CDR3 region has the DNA TGTGCCAGCAGTCAGGGGGGGGGGGCGCCGGGAAATGAGCAGTTCTTC.